The next 10 T cell receptor beta chains were all read from a single sample in a study of blood T cell repertoires in COVID-19 (dated by TCRdb to 2020 to 2022). Receptor amplification or capture employed the immunoSEQ multiplex PCR assay. TCRdb provides this immuneACCESS table in a form limited to in-frame rearrangements. Some clones are lacking; in checked studies, under half of them reflect an unresolved V gene, and why the rest are absent is not known. In this sample the table shows a few hundred thousand clones, 85% of which occur a single time. The ten largest clones take up roughly a sixth of the sample. Source material: PBMCs or T cells enriched from blood (not recorded which). The receptors here all came from a middle-aged man who had recovered from COVID-19.

This clone showed up just once. The genes are TRBV7-9 and TRBJ1-1, with unresolved D. V dropped 6 bases and J dropped 2 bases, with 10 bases sitting between them. Germline CDR1 is SEHNR and CDR2 is FQNEAQ (reference sequence). The CDR3 contains 13 residues. CDR3 region: CASRPVSNTEAFF. In DNA, the CDR3 is TGTGCCAGCAGGCCCGTCAGTAACACTGAAGCTTTCTTT.

This clone was detected only once. The V and J genes are TRBV25-1 and TRBJ2-7, with 9 bases aligning to TRBD1. CDR3 length: 16 residues. The junction had 9 bases not matched to a gene; V was cut back by 6 bases and J by 0 bases. CDR1 and CDR2 (germline): MGHDK, SYGVNS. CDR3 DNA sequence: TGTGCCAGCAGCCACGGGACAGGGTTGAGCTCCTACGAGCAGTACTTC. It specifies CASSHGTGLSSYEQYF.

The chain recombines TRBV20-1 with TRBJ1-1; D gene uncertain. The CDR3 is made up of 14 amino acids. Trimming pared 3 bases from V and 1 base from J, leaving 12 bases between. Per germline, CDR1 DFQATT and CDR2 SNEGSKA (reference sequence). The CDR3 region is CSASLGSPNTEAFF. The CDR3 region has the DNA TGCAGTGCTAGTCTAGGGAGCCCGAACACTGAAGCTTTCTTT.

This sequence joins TRBV6-6 and TRBJ2-7; D not certain. The CDR3 totals 11 residues. The germline V gene encodes CDR1 MNHNY and CDR2 SVGAGI (reference sequence). V lost 4 bases to trimming and J lost 4 bases, with 5 bases between them. This CDR3 reads CASSLVYEQYF. Written as DNA, the CDR3 is TGTGCCAGCAGTTTAGTGTACGAGCAGTACTTC.

The chain is built from TRBV5-4 and TRBJ2-7, with TRBD2 matching 10 bases. J lost 6 bases, V lost 4 bases, and 4 bases had no gene match. This CDR3 is 13 amino acids long. Germline assignment: CDR1 SGHNT and CDR2 YYREEE (reference sequence). CDR3 in DNA: TGTGCCAGCAGCCTAGCGGGAGCTGCCGAGCAGTACTTC. Translation gives CASSLAGAAEQYF.

The chain is built from TRBV19 and TRBJ2-7; 8 bases agree with TRBD1. Germline V gene sequence: CDR1 LNHDA, CDR2 SQIVND (reference sequence). The length of the CDR3 is 15 residues. The V and J ends lost 5 bases and 2 bases, in that order; junction bases with no gene match: 8. In nucleotides, the CDR3 is TGTGCCAGTAGTCGACAGGGGTCCAGGGCCTACGAGCAGTACTTC. It yields the protein CASSRQGSRAYEQYF.

The chain links TRBV10-3 to TRBJ2-3; 7 bases agree with TRBD2. This CDR3 spans 17 amino acids. Unmatched junction bases numbered 8, after V lost 2 bases and J lost 0 bases. Germline V gene lookup returns CDR1 ENHRY and CDR2 SYGVKD. CDR3 nucleotides: TGTGCCATCAGTGAGAGGGGCCAGCGGGGAAGCACAGATACGCAGTATTTT. Its translation is CAISERGQRGSTDTQYF.

This clone occurred a few times. CDR3 sequence: CASSYAVAGVGEQYF. In DNA, the CDR3 is TGTGCCAGCAGTTACGCGGTAGCGGGAGTTGGCGAGCAGTACTTC. This chain joins TRBV6-5 and TRBJ2-7; 9 nucleotides align to TRBD2. J gave up 6 bases and V 2 bases, and 8 bases lay outside the gene matches. This CDR3 comprises 15 residues. Germline V gene data show CDR1 as MNHEY and CDR2 as SVGAGI.

This clone has a single count. The chain links TRBV5-1 to TRBJ2-5, with TRBD1 as a possible D gene (6 bases). V was shortened by 1 base and J by 2 bases, with 15 bases between the two germline ends. Germline lookup yields CDR1 SGHRS and CDR2 YFSETQ. The CDR3 is made up of 16 amino acids. CDR3 amino acids: CASSLMGARTQETQYF. CDR3 in DNA: TGCGCCAGCAGCTTGATGGGGGCCCGGACACAAGAGACCCAGTACTTC.

The rearrangement links TRBV3-1 (or the pseudogene TRBV3-2) to TRBJ2-7; 10 bases agree with TRBD2. V shed 5 bases and J 1 base; nucleotides not matched to a gene: 11. The CDR3 loop spans 17 amino acids. Germline CDR1 is LGHDT and CDR2 is YNNKEL (reference sequence). The CDR3 sequence: CASSDTQGLALSYEQYF. DNA of the CDR3: TGTGCCAGCAGCGACACCCAGGGACTAGCGTTATCCTACGAGCAGTACTTC.